Detailed here is one T cell receptor beta chain. The Seattle patients, enrolled during active infection, were followed longitudinally. In the original processing: Reference gene primer amplification gave nucleated cell count estimates. Assay used: immunoSEQ multiplex PCR; TCRdb lists only in-frame clones, some missing. V, J and clone size were drawn from that table, and D and trimming were deduced from the DNA. Among approximately 440,000 clones listed, 70% to 90% were seen once. This record comes from a study of blood T cell repertoires in COVID-19. For the study at large: From the United States, Italy and Spain came samples of acute and convalescent COVID-19. From T cells, B-cell-depleted T cells, or PBMCs came the material, which was cDNA or gDNA.

The receptor's source is a woman between 45 and 60 years old with COVID-19, enrolled during active disease. The sample was peripheral blood.

In DNA, the CDR3 is TGTGCCAGCAGTTTAGGGGACAGGTCTGGAAACACCATATATTTT. It translates to CASSLGDRSGNTIYF. V and J are TRBV28 and TRBJ1-3; 8 positions match TRBD1. The germline gives CDR1 MDHEN, CDR2 SYDVKM. The CDR3 extends over 15 amino acids. The V gene end was trimmed by 2 bases and the J gene end by 1 base; junction bases not matched to a gene: 1.